This paragraph reports one T cell receptor (beta chain). No cognate antigen has been identified for it. Per-base quality was not reported, and no clone a single base away is much larger than it. This record comes from a study of circulating and synovial CD4+ cells in juvenile arthritis (TCRdb year 2014). In terms of the full investigation: Within each patient, the TCRbeta CDR3 repertoires of synovial CD4 T cells, bulk blood CD4 T cells and circulating HLA-DR+ CD4 T cells were compared. Repertoire sequencing was performed with the aim of confirming enrichment of synovial clonotypes in a circulating synovial-like CD4 T cell subset. What the authors observed across the whole study: The difference between circulating pathogenic-like lymphocytes and bulk blood T cells was not detected by traditional Vbeta family usage analysis. Overlap with synovium increased with sequencing depth, so measured shared-clonotype fractions likely underestimated the full repertoire overlap. Because T cell genome counts in CPL samples and bulk blood CD4 samples differed by at least an order of magnitude, sample-size effects were addressed. Compared with bulk blood CD4 repertoires, both the synovial and the circulating pathogenic-like lymphocyte repertoires were less diverse, and some CPL samples were as oligoclonal as synovium. Circulating pathogenic-like lymphocytes clustered with synovial T cells and shared a substantially higher fraction of CDR3 sequences with synovium than bulk blood.

Receptor libraries were prepared by the immunoSEQ multiplex PCR assay. An external provider carried out the TCRbeta CDR3 sequencing as a commercial service. The paper's processing steps were these. The analyses relied on productive nucleotide sequences along with amino acid sequences obtained through in silico translation. Diversity was quantified by Renyi entropy over a range of alpha values, with sample size equalised by taking the median of 200 repeated subsamples. Pairwise repertoire distance was calculated as one minus the Chao-modified Jaccard index, correcting for under-sampling, and used for clustering. Frequency-weighted overlap with synovial clonotypes was calculated across 200 sample sizes, using 200 draws without replacement for each, and the value reported was the one at the size of the smaller sample. The immuneACCESS repertoire file appears here via TCRdb, limited to in-frame rearrangements. These files lack a portion of the clones; in checked studies, under half of the deficit traces to unresolved V genes, and the cause of the others is not known. D and trimming were read from the DNA, whereas the V and J calls and clone size are those reported in that table. The sample data list approximately 16,000 clones, and under 95% of these were observed just once. The biggest ten clones account for approximately 0.7% of the sample.

Donors of the sequenced samples were patients with active juvenile idiopathic arthritis. Right after thawing, the cells went straight into sorting, and Live/Dead Fixable Near-IR Stain was used to exclude dead cells. According to the germline V gene, CDR1 reads SGHRS and CDR2 reads YFSETQ. The CDR3 covers 13 residues, taking in both the cysteine and the phenylalanine. Just the 39-base CDR3 DNA is kept, in frame starting at base 1. V and J are trimmed by 4 bases and 7 bases, and the gene matches miss 6 bases of the junction. The TCR comes from a human donor with juvenile idiopathic arthritis. Rearrangement joined TRBV5-1 to TRBJ1-2; 8 of the junction bases match TRBD1. Sequencing was done on a sample of CD4+ T cells from blood. CDR3 protein: CASSPDRGGGYTF. The nucleotide sequence is TGCGCCAGCAGCCCCGACAGGGGAGGTGGCTACACCTTC.